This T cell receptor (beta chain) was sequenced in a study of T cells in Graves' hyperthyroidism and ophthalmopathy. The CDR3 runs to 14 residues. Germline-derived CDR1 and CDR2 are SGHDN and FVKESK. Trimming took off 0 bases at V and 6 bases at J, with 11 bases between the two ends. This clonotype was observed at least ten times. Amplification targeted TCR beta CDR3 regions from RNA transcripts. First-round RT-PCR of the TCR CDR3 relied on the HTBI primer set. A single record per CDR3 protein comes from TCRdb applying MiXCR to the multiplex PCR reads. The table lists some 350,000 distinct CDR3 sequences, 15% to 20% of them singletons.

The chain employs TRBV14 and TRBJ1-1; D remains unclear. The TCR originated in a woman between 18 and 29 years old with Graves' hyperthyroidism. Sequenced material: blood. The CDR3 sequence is CASSQDPSQSEAFF. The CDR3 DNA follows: TGTGCCAGCAGCCAAGATCCCTCACAGTCTGAAGCTTTCTTT.